Listed below are T cell receptor beta chains from one sample, sequenced in a study of Ad26.COV2.S vaccination and SARS-CoV-2 variants. Here immunoSEQ multiplex PCR was the method, and the copy in TCRdb shows in-frame clones only, minus some. This table has about half a million clones, roughly nine tenths appearing once. The sample in question was peripheral blood, obtained in a trial of Ad26.COV2.S vaccine versus placebo. Receptors were obtained from a person aged 18-65 years who received the Ad26.COV2.S COVID-19 vaccine or a placebo. Both conserved end residues are part of each CDR3. D genes are given only for firm matches. Not all rows give a size; the values are once, few, many and, for expanded clones, a class.

DNA | CDR3 | D | V | size | J
TGTGCCAGCACCTCAGGGGTAAGCACTGAAGCTTTCTTT | CASTSGVSTEAFF | NA | TRBV21-1 | NA | TRBJ1-1
TGTGCCAGCTCACCGGGACAGGGGCAAGGAAACACCATATATTTT | CASSPGQGQGNTIYF | TRBD1 | TRBV18 | once | TRBJ1-3
TGTGCCAGCAGCCAAGTAATTAGCGGGGAACTCTACGAGCAGTACTTC | CASSQVISGELYEQYF | TRBD2 | TRBV4-2 | NA | TRBJ2-7
TGTGCCAGCTCACCTGCTCAGGGGGATACGCAGTATTTT | CASSPAQGDTQYF | NA | TRBV18 | NA | TRBJ2-3
TGTGCCAGCACCCCGGACAGGAGGAATTCACCCCTCCACTTT | CASTPDRRNSPLHF | TRBD1 | TRBV6-5 | once | TRBJ1-6
TGTGCCAGCTCACCACCGGGACAGGGCGCGAATTCACCCCTCCACTTT | CASSPPGQGANSPLHF | TRBD1 | TRBV18 | NA | TRBJ1-6
TGTGCCACCAGCAGGGACAGCACGAACACTGAAGCTTTCTTT | CATSRDSTNTEAFF | NA | TRBV15 | once | TRBJ1-1
TGTGCCAGCACCAATAACAGGAACTCCTACAATGAGCAGTTCTTC | CASTNNRNSYNEQFF | NA | TRBV7-2 | NA | TRBJ2-1
TGCAGCGTTTCGCCCCCGGGACTCGGCCCCCGTGAGCAGTACTTC | CSVSPPGLGPREQYF | NA | TRBV29-1 | NA | TRBJ2-7
TGTGCCAGCAGTCCCACCCTACTAGCGGGAGACCCCCTCTCCGAGCAGTACTTC | CASSPTLLAGDPLSEQYF | TRBD2 | TRBV4-2 | NA | TRBJ2-7
TGCGCCAGCAGCGGCGGGGTAGAAGAGACCCAGTACTTC | CASSGGVEETQYF | NA | TRBV5-1 | NA | TRBJ2-5
TGTGCCAGCAGATCACTTGGGCGAGGGGGCACCTACAATGAGCAGTTCTTC | CASRSLGRGGTYNEQFF | TRBD1 | TRBV27 | NA | TRBJ2-1
TGTGCCAGCAGTTCTGGGGGGGCTGGTAATGAAAAACTGTTTTTT | CASSSGGAGNEKLFF | NA | TRBV27 | NA | TRBJ1-4
TGTGCCAGCAGCCTTGGCCGCGAAGAAGGCTACACCTTC | CASSLGREEGYTF | NA | TRBV7-8 | once | TRBJ1-2
TGCGCCAGCAGTCGCCAGTCCCGAAAAAACATTCAGTACTTC | CASSRQSRKNIQYF | NA | TRBV23-1 | NA | TRBJ2-4
TGTGCCAGCAGCTTAGGAGTTTCCTACGAGCAGTACTTC | CASSLGVSYEQYF | NA | TRBV7-9 | NA | TRBJ2-7
TGTGCCAGCAGCTTCTCGGGACTAGCGGGAGTGGGTGAGCAGTTCTTC | CASSFSGLAGVGEQFF | TRBD2 | TRBV7-8 | NA | TRBJ2-1
TGTGCCAGCAGTGTGAGTTCACCCCTCCACTTT | CASSVSSPLHF | NA | TRBV6-6 | NA | TRBJ1-6
TGTGCCAGCGGCCCCGGGACAGCTTTTGAAGCTTTCTTT | CASGPGTAFEAFF | TRBD1 | TRBV6-5 | NA | TRBJ1-1
TGTGCCAGTAGTGCATACAGGGGAGGCAATCAGCCCCAGCATTTT | CASSAYRGGNQPQHF | TRBD1 | TRBV19 | many | TRBJ1-5
TGTGCCTGGAGTGAGGGACTAGCGGGGGGAGATGAGCAGTTCTTC | CAWSEGLAGGDEQFF | TRBD2 | TRBV30 | NA | TRBJ2-1
TGTGCCATTGCGGGGCGGGCTAATGAAAAACTGTTTTTT | CAIAGRANEKLFF | NA | TRBV12-3/TRBV12-4 | NA | TRBJ1-4
TGTGCCAGCAGCTTCCCTGACAGGGGAGCTAACTATGGCTACACCTTC | CASSFPDRGANYGYTF | TRBD1 | TRBV5-5 | NA | TRBJ1-2
TGCAGCGTTGACAGGGATGAGTACACCGGGGAGCTGTTTTTT | CSVDRDEYTGELFF | NA | TRBV29-1 | NA | TRBJ2-2
TGTGCCAGTAGTACAGGGGCTAGCGGGTCATATGAGCAGTTCTTC | CASSTGASGSYEQFF | TRBD2 | TRBV19 | NA | TRBJ2-1
TGTGCCAGCAGTCCCGGGGGGGTGAATGAGCAGTTCTTC | CASSPGGVNEQFF | TRBD2 | TRBV12-3/TRBV12-4 | NA | TRBJ2-1
TGTGCCAGCAGCGTAGCTTGGGGGCGGGGGGAGACCCAGTACTTC | CASSVAWGRGETQYF | NA | TRBV9 | NA | TRBJ2-5
TGCGCCAGCAGCGATGCCACAGGGGGCTACACCTTC | CASSDATGGYTF | NA | TRBV5-1 | NA | TRBJ1-2
TGTGCCAGTAGTCCGTGGGGAAACACCGGGGAGCTGTTTTTT | CASSPWGNTGELFF | NA | TRBV19 | once | TRBJ2-2
TGTGCCACCAGTGAAACCGACAGGGCTATCACCGGGGAGCTGTTTTTT | CATSETDRAITGELFF | TRBD1 | TRBV24-1 | NA | TRBJ2-2
TGTGCCTGGAGTGGAGCGGGGGGCCTAAATTACTACGAGCAGTACTTC | CAWSGAGGLNYYEQYF | TRBD2 | TRBV30 | once | TRBJ2-7
TGTGCCAGCAGTCCCTACAGGGGCTGGGGAGATACGCAGTATTTT | CASSPYRGWGDTQYF | TRBD1 | TRBV28 | NA | TRBJ2-3
TGTGCCAGAAGCTTAATAGTTGTAAGGGTGAGGGAACCTCCCTACGAGCAGTACTTC | CARSLIVVRVREPPYEQYF | NA | TRBV5-3 | NA | TRBJ2-7
TGTGCCAGCAGCTTAGGCTCAGGGCTCCTCACAGATACGCAGTATTTT | CASSLGSGLLTDTQYF | NA | TRBV7-2 | NA | TRBJ2-3
TGTGCCAGCAGCTTTCGGCAGGGATACACCATATATTTT | CASSFRQGYTIYF | NA | TRBV7-9 | NA | TRBJ1-3
TGTGCCAGCACCCCAGGGGGCGATTACAATGAGCAGTTCTTC | CASTPGGDYNEQFF | TRBD1 | TRBV6-2/TRBV6-3 | many | TRBJ2-1
TGCAGCGTTGAACGCCCTCCAGGGAGGTACACCTTC | CSVERPPGRYTF | NA | TRBV29-1 | NA | TRBJ1-2
TGTGCCAGCTCACCGGTAAAGGCCACCCTTGAAAAACTGTTTTTT | CASSPVKATLEKLFF | NA | TRBV18 | NA | TRBJ1-4
TGTGCCAGCACCCGAACAGGGGTCAATGAGCAGTTCTTC | CASTRTGVNEQFF | TRBD1 | TRBV6-6 | NA | TRBJ2-1
TGTGCCTGGAGTGTATGGCAGGGAACTTATCCGACCGAAGCTTTCTTT | CAWSVWQGTYPTEAFF | NA | TRBV30 | NA | TRBJ1-1
TGTGCCAGCAGGCCGGGTGGCTTCCCCTATGGCTACACCTTC | CASRPGGFPYGYTF | NA | TRBV5-5 | NA | TRBJ1-2
TGTGCCAGCAGTGATGTTGGGGGATTGGCCACGTACAATGAGCAGTTCTTC | CASSDVGGLATYNEQFF | NA | TRBV2 | NA | TRBJ2-1
TGTGCCAGCAGCAAGACAGGGATCTCTGGAAACACCATATATTTT | CASSKTGISGNTIYF | TRBD1 | TRBV9 | NA | TRBJ1-3
TGTGCCAGCAGTTTATTTGGTCTAGCGGGGGCCACAGATACGCAGTATTTT | CASSLFGLAGATDTQYF | TRBD2 | TRBV27 | NA | TRBJ2-3
TGTGCCAGCAGGGGCCCGTTGACAAGCCTCCCCTACGAGCAGTACTTC | CASRGPLTSLPYEQYF | NA | TRBV2 | NA | TRBJ2-7
TGCGCCAGCAGCCAATCCGCGGAAGGGGGCCCCAACACTGAAGCTTTCTTT | CASSQSAEGGPNTEAFF | TRBD1 | TRBV4-1 | NA | TRBJ1-1
TGTGCCATCAGCGAGAGATCCAATAGCAATCAGCCCCAGCATTTT | CAISERSNSNQPQHF | NA | TRBV10-3 | NA | TRBJ1-5
TGTGCCAGCAGTGAACGGACAGGTGGAGGCAATCAGCCCCAGCATTTT | CASSERTGGGNQPQHF | TRBD1 | TRBV2 | NA | TRBJ1-5
TGTGCCAGCTCACCCCAAGGACAACTGGGCACAGATACGCAGTATTTT | CASSPQGQLGTDTQYF | NA | TRBV18 | NA | TRBJ2-3